This T cell receptor (beta chain) was obtained from a study of early T cells in non-severe SARS-CoV-2 infection. Study as a whole: Sequencing targeted bulk RNA from unsorted whole blood, leaving chains unpaired.

The CDR3 totals 14 residues. The ends were cut back, 2 bases at V and 3 bases at J, with 10 bases in the middle. Germline V gene data show CDR1 as MNHEY and CDR2 as SVGEGT. The table lists this clonotype with many counts. Individual cDNA molecules carried attached unique molecular identifiers. TCRdb re-called the 5' RACE reads with MiXCR, one entry per CDR3 protein. The sample yields about 71,000 distinct CDR3 sequences, roughly 12% seen once. This TCR derives from an adult who was a healthcare worker with PCR-confirmed SARS-CoV-2 infection or an uninfected control (not recorded which). The chain combines TRBV6-2 or TRBV6-3 with TRBJ2-5, with D perhaps TRBD2 (6 bases). Material: whole blood, obtained at baseline. CDR3 protein: CASSYNGGKETQYF. The CDR3 region has the DNA TGTGCCAGCAGTTACAACGGAGGGAAAGAGACCCAGTACTTC.